Below, 17 T cell receptor beta chains from the same sample are listed, as sequenced in a study of blood T cell repertoires in COVID-19. Data came from immunoSEQ multiplex PCR; TCRdb stores just in-frame clones and leaves some out. The table has tens of thousands of clones, approximately 88% seen once. Sequenced material: peripheral blood. The receptors stem from a human donor in a cohort sampled during active COVID-19.

The chain has TRBV19 and TRBJ2-1; a weak D match, TRBD2 (6 bases). CDR3 length equals 15 residues. V lost 5 bases and J 4 bases, leaving 15 bases between the germline ends. Germline V gene lookup returns CDR1 LNHDA and CDR2 SQIVND (reference sequence). Written as DNA, the CDR3 is TGTGCCAGTAGTTCCTTAGCGGCCCCTTACAATGAGCAGTTCTTC. It translates to CASSSLAAPYNEQFF.

This chain joins TRBV25-1 and TRBJ2-5, with a possible D match to TRBD2 (6 bases). Trimming left V 2 bases short and J 5 bases short, with 18 bases between. Per germline, CDR1 MGHDK and CDR2 SYGVNS. CDR3 size: 16 residues. DNA for the CDR3: TGTGCCAGCAGTGAAAAGAGTGGCAGTGGAGGGGAGACCCAGTACTTC. Amino acid sequence: CASSEKSGSGGETQYF. The full variable domain, in which reference TRBV25-1 and TRBJ2-5 provide the parts outside the CDR3, is EADIYQTPRYLVIGTGKKITLECSQTMGHDKMYWYQQDPGMELHLIHYSYGVNSTEKGDLSSESTVSRIRTEHFPLTLESARPSHTSQYLCASSEKSGSGGETQYFGPGTRLLVL.

The chain carries TRBV6-5 and TRBJ1-1; possibly TRBD1 for D (5 bases). V lost 4 bases to trimming and J lost 5 bases, with 14 bases between them. Germline assignment: CDR1 MNHEY and CDR2 SVGAGI. This CDR3 has 14 residues. The CDR3 DNA is TGTGCCAGCAGTTGGGCCCGGGGGGGGACTGAAGCTTTCTTT. Translated: CASSWARGGTEAFF.

The chain carries TRBV28 and TRBJ2-7; perhaps TRBD1 as D (6 bases). The germline V and J ends were trimmed by 5 bases and 2 bases, with 13 bases remaining between them. CDR3 length equals 14 residues. The germline V gene has CDR1 MDHEN and CDR2 SYDVKM. DNA for the CDR3: TGTGCCAGCAGTAGGCCAGGGGAGACCTACGAGCAGTACTTC. Amino acids: CASSRPGETYEQYF. Looking up the rest from reference TRBV28 and TRBJ2-7 gives the full variable domain: DVKVTQSSRYLVKRTGEKVFLECVQDMDHENMFWYRQDPGLGLRLIYFSYDVKMKEKGDIPEGYSVSREKKERFSLILESASTNQTSMYLCASSRPGETYEQYFGPGTRLTVT.

The rearrangement links TRBV3-1 (or the pseudogene TRBV3-2) to TRBJ2-1, with 11 bases matching TRBD2. The CDR3 runs 19 residues. V shed 0 bases, J shed 0 bases, and the junction held 7 bases outside the gene matches. The germline CDR1 and CDR2 sequences are LGHDT and YNNKEL (reference sequence). The CDR3 region is CASSQDLAGGISSYNEQFF. CDR3 DNA: TGTGCCAGCAGCCAAGATCTAGCGGGGGGAATTAGCTCCTACAATGAGCAGTTCTTC.

The chain has TRBV3-1 (or the pseudogene TRBV3-2) and TRBJ2-3; D is ambiguous. The V end was cut by 1 base, the J end by 4 bases, with 15 bases between. From germline, CDR1 is LGHDT and CDR2 YNNKEL (reference sequence). The CDR3 consists of 16 residues. CDR3 loop: CASSQGLSASADTQYF. The CDR3 bases are TGTGCCAGCAGCCAAGGGTTAAGCGCAAGCGCAGATACGCAGTATTTT.

The chain links TRBV15 to TRBJ2-7; unclear D gene. The CDR3 runs 12 residues. Trimming shortened V by 5 bases and J by 0 bases, and 5 bases separated the two germline ends. Germline assignment: CDR1 LNHNV and CDR2 YYDKDF (reference sequence). CDR3 in DNA: TGTGCCACCAGCTTCAGCTCCTACGAGCAGTACTTC. Translation: CATSFSSYEQYF.

The rearrangement uses TRBV11-2 and TRBJ2-5, with TRBD1 as a possible D gene (5 bases). V was cut by 6 bases and J by 5 bases, with 19 bases left in between. CDR1 and CDR2 (germline): SGHAT, FQNNGV. There are 15 residues in the CDR3. The CDR3 coding sequence is TGTGCCAGCAGAATCGACAGCTTCGGATACGAGACCCAGTACTTC. Protein: CASRIDSFGYETQYF. Together with reference TRBV11-2 and TRBJ2-5, the CDR3 gives the full variable domain: EAGVAQSPRYKIIEKRQSVAFWCNPISGHATLYWYQQILGQGPKLLIQFQNNGVVDDSQLPKDRFSAERLKGVDSTLKIQPAKLEDSAVYLCASRIDSFGYETQYFGPGTRLLVL.

This chain links TRBV5-1 with TRBJ2-1; 8 bases line up with TRBD1. With 2 bases clipped from V and 9 bases from J, the junction kept 4 bases outside the gene matches. The CDR3 length is 13 residues. Germline-derived CDR1 and CDR2 are SGHRS and YFSETQ. CDR3 coding DNA: TGCGCCAGCAGCTTATTACAGGGGGGTGAGCAGTTCTTC. It yields the protein CASSLLQGGEQFF.

The chain employs TRBV7-2 and TRBJ1-1; D is possibly TRBD1 (5 bases). This CDR3 spans 14 amino acids. Germline CDR1 and CDR2: SGHTA and FQGNSA. Trimming cost V 8 bases and J 0 bases, with 13 bases left between them. The CDR3 DNA reads as TGTGCCAGCCAGCAGGGCATCATGAACACTGAAGCTTTCTTT. Its protein product is CASQQGIMNTEAFF.

The chain couples TRBV6-5 to TRBJ1-5; TRBD1 agrees at 8 bases. The CDR3 contains 15 residues. Germline CDR1 and CDR2: MNHEY and SVGAGI. V lost 4 bases and J lost 2; bases outside the gene matches: 4. The DNA of the CDR3 is TGTGCCAGCAGTTTGGACAGGGAACGCAATCAGCCCCAGCATTTT. This translates into CASSLDRERNQPQHF.

The gene calls are TRBV6-1 and TRBJ1-1; 7 bases are shared with TRBD1. Germline CDR1 and CDR2: MNHNS and SASEGT. Trimming removed 3 bases from V and 4 bases from J; junction bases left unmatched: 5. This CDR3 is built from 14 residues. The CDR3 DNA is TGTGCCAGCAGTGACCCGAAGGGGGCCACTGAAGCTTTCTTT. This codes for CASSDPKGATEAFF.

This clone has just one count. The V and J genes are TRBV7-2 and TRBJ2-3, with TRBD2 matching over 13 bases. Germline V gene sequence: CDR1 SGHTA, CDR2 FQGNSA. V shed 5 bases, J shed 1 base, and the junction held 12 bases outside the gene matches. The length of the CDR3 is 19 residues. The CDR3 DNA reads TGTGCCAGCAGCCGTAGGACTAGCGGGAGTACCGCAGGCACAGATACGCAGTATTTT. This gives the protein CASSRRTSGSTAGTDTQYF.

The chain joins TRBV7-2 to TRBJ1-6, with TRBD1 matching over 9 bases. The CDR3 consists of 15 residues. In germline, CDR1 is SGHTA, CDR2 FQGNSA. V lost 4 bases and J lost 10; bases outside the gene matches: 8. Here the CDR3 DNA reads TGTGCCAGCAGCTCGACAACAGGGGGCGGATCACCCCTCCACTTT. Its translation: CASSSTTGGGSPLHF.

The rearrangement joins TRBV7-2 to TRBJ1-6, with TRBD1 as a possible D gene (5 bases). Trimming took off 6 bases at V and 8 bases at J, with 14 bases between the two ends. Germline V CDR1 and CDR2: SGHTA, FQGNSA. The CDR3 runs to 14 residues. The CDR3 DNA reads as TGTGCCAGCAGTCCAGGGCCCTACGATTCACCCCTCCACTTT. Its translation: CASSPGPYDSPLHF.

This chain connects TRBV7-2 to TRBJ1-6; D possibly corresponds to TRBD1 (5 bases). The V gene's germline CDR1 is SGHTA and CDR2 FQGNSA. Trimming removed 3 bases from V and 7 bases from J, with 7 bases in between. The CDR3 length is 13 residues. CDR3 residues: CASSLQGNSPLHF. The DNA of the CDR3 is TGTGCCAGCAGCTTGCAGGGCAATTCACCCCTCCACTTT.

The chain employs TRBV9 and TRBJ2-2; the D gene is possibly TRBD2 (6 bases). V was trimmed by 4 bases and J by 3 bases, leaving 16 bases between them. CDR1 and CDR2 from the germline V gene are SGDLS and YYNGEE. The CDR3 runs 16 residues. The CDR3 protein is CASSFSGERDTGELFF. DNA of the CDR3: TGTGCCAGCAGCTTCTCAGGCGAGCGGGACACCGGGGAGCTGTTTTTT.